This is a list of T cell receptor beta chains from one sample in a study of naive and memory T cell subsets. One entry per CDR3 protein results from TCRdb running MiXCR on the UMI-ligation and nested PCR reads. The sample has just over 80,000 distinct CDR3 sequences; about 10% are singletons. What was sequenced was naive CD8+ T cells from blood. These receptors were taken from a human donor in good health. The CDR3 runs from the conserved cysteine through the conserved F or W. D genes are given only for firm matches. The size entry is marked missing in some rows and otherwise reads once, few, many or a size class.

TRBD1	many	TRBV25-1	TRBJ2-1	CASSEFWTGGFQQFF	TGTGCCAGCAGTGAATTTTGGACAGGGGGGTTTCAGCAGTTCTTC
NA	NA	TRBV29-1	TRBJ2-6	CSVGLQSSGANVLTF	TGCAGCGTTGGGCTCCAGAGCTCTGGGGCCAACGTCCTGACTTTC
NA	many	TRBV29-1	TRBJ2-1	CSGRPGNEQFF	TGCAGCGGCCGGCCGGGCAATGAGCAGTTCTTC
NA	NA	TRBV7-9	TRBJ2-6	CASSQTSGAAGANVLTF	TGTGCCAGCAGCCAAACCTCGGGCGCCGCTGGGGCCAACGTCCTGACTTTC
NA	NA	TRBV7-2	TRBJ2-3	CASSLDGFWGGDTQYF	TGTGCCAGCAGCTTAGATGGTTTCTGGGGAGGTGATACGCAGTATTTT
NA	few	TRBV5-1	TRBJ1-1	CASSLGRDGLNTEAFF	TGCGCCAGCAGCTTGGGACGGGACGGACTGAACACTGAAGCTTTCTTT
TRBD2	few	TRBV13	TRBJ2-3	CASSSADSGRGVSTDTQYF	TGTGCCAGCAGCTCCGCGGATAGCGGGAGGGGGGTGAGCACAGATACGCAGTATTTT
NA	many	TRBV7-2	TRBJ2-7	CASSPQPGYEQYF	TGTGCCAGCAGCCCTCAGCCAGGGTACGAGCAGTACTTC
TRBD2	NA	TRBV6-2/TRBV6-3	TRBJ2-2	CASASAPGLAANTGELFF	TGTGCCAGCGCCTCCGCCCCGGGACTAGCGGCAAACACCGGGGAGCTGTTTTTT
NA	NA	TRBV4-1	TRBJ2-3	CASSQGQGRQTQYF	TGCGCCAGCAGCCAAGGACAAGGGCGACAGACGCAGTATTTT
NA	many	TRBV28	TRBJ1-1	CASSFVRGAAFF	TGTGCCAGCAGTTTTGTCAGGGGAGCAGCTTTCTTT
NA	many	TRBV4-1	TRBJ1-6	CASSQHQSSYNSPLHF	TGCGCCAGCAGCCAGCATCAGAGCTCCTATAATTCACCCCTCCACTTT
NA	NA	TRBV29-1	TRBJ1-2	CSVGDTYGYTF	TGCAGCGTTGGGGACACCTATGGCTACACCTTC
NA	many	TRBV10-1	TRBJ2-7	CASSSPGSERAEQYF	TGCGCCAGCAGCTCGCCAGGGTCCGAACGTGCCGAGCAGTACTTC
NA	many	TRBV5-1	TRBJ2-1	CASSSDENYNEQFF	TGCGCCAGCAGCTCTGACGAGAACTACAATGAGCAGTTCTTC
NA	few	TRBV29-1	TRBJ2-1	CSVVGQGIDNEQFF	TGCAGCGTTGTTGGGCAGGGCATCGACAATGAGCAGTTCTTC
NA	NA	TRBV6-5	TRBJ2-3	CASSYGWLDTQYF	TGTGCCAGCAGTTACGGTTGGCTTGATACGCAGTATTTT
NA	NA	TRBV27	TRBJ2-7	CASSSTGVSYEQYF	TGTGCCAGCAGTTCAACGGGAGTTTCCTACGAGCAGTACTTC
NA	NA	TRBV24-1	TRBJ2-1	CATSDLQDNEQFF	TGTGCCACCAGTGATTTGCAAGACAATGAGCAGTTCTTC
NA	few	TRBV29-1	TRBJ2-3	CSVEDFALTITDTQYF	TGCAGCGTTGAAGATTTTGCCCTGACTATCACAGATACGCAGTATTTT
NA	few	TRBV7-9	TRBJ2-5	CASRGAFFQETQYF	TGTGCCAGCAGAGGAGCGTTCTTCCAAGAGACCCAGTACTTC
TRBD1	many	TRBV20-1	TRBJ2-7	CSARSGQGYEQYF	TGCAGTGCTAGGTCCGGACAGGGCTACGAGCAGTACTTC
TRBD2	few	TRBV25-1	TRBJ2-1	CASSFGTSGYNEQFF	TGTGCCAGCAGTTTCGGGACTAGCGGCTACAATGAGCAGTTCTTC
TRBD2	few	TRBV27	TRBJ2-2	CASSFPSLGREYGELFF	TGTGCCAGCAGTTTCCCGTCGCTGGGGCGGGAGTACGGGGAGCTGTTTTTT
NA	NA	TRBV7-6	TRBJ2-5	CASSLRGTAGPQETQYF	TGTGCCAGCAGCCTCAGAGGTACGGCGGGACCCCAAGAGACCCAGTACTTC
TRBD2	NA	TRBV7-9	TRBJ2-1	CASSKTSGRNYNEQFF	TGTGCCAGCAGTAAAACTAGCGGGAGGAACTACAATGAGCAGTTCTTC
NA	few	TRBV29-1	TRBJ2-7	CSVETQDSSYEQYF	TGCAGCGTTGAAACTCAGGACAGCTCCTACGAGCAGTACTTC
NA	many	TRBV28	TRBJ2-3	CASIRTSGTWITDTQYF	TGTGCCAGCATCAGAACATCCGGGACCTGGATCACAGATACGCAGTATTTT
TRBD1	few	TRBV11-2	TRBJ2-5	CASSLLGQQETQYF	TGTGCCAGCAGTCTCTTGGGACAGCAAGAGACCCAGTACTTC
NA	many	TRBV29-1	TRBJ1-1	CSVEWGTEAFF	TGCAGCGTTGAATGGGGAACTGAAGCTTTCTTT
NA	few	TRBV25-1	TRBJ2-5	CASSRTRQATQETQYF	TGTGCCAGCAGCCGAACCCGACAGGCGACCCAAGAGACCCAGTACTTC
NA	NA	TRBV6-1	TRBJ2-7	CASRFTYEQYF	TGTGCCAGCAGATTCACCTACGAGCAGTACTTC
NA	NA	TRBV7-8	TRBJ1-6	CASSPYRTETFNSPLHF	TGTGCCAGCAGCCCCTACCGGACTGAAACTTTCAATTCACCCCTCCACTTT
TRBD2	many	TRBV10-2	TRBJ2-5	CASSPTSSPQETQYF	TGCGCCAGCAGCCCGACTAGCTCCCCACAAGAGACCCAGTACTTC
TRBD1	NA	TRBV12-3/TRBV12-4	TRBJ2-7	CASSWGTGLSSYEQYF	TGTGCCAGCAGTTGGGGGACAGGGCTAAGCTCCTACGAGCAGTACTTC
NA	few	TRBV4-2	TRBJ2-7	CASSQGEVGGYEQYF	TGTGCCAGCAGCCAAGGCGAGGTGGGAGGCTACGAGCAGTACTTC
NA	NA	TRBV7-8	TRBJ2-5	CASSLAGDQETQYF	TGTGCCAGCAGCTTAGCGGGAGACCAAGAGACCCAGTACTTC
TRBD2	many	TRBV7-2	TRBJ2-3	CASSLAGGTDTQYF	TGTGCCAGCAGCCTAGCGGGAGGCACAGATACGCAGTATTTT
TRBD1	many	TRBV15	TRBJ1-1	CATSRDRSTEAFF	TGTGCCACCAGCAGGGACAGGAGCACTGAAGCTTTCTTT
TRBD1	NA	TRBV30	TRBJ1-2	CAWTSPGTGDYGYTF	TGTGCCTGGACCAGTCCCGGGACAGGGGACTATGGCTACACCTTC
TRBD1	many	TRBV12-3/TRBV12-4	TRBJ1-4	CASSPTGGEREKLFF	TGTGCCAGCAGTCCGACAGGGGGTGAGCGTGAAAAACTGTTTTTT
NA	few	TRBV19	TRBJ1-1	CASSIKSIGTEAFF	TGTGCCAGTAGTATTAAGAGTATTGGTACTGAAGCTTTCTTT
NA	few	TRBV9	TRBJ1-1	CASSARQGEDTEAFF	TGTGCCAGCAGCGCCCGCCAGGGAGAAGACACTGAAGCTTTCTTT
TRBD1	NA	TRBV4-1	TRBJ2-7	CASSRDRGGEQYF	TGCGCCAGCAGCCGGGACAGGGGTGGCGAGCAGTACTTC
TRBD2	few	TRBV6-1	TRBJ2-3	CASRGDASGKADTQYF	TGTGCCAGCAGGGGGGACGCTAGCGGGAAAGCAGATACGCAGTATTTT
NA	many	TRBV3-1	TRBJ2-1	CASSQVEGAGQFF	TGTGCCAGCAGCCAAGTCGAGGGCGCAGGGCAGTTCTTC
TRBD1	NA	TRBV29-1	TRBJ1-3	CSVTGVGNTIYF	TGCAGCGTCACAGGGGTCGGAAACACCATATATTTT
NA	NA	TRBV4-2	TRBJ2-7	CASSHQGGYEQYF	TGTGCCAGCAGCCACCAAGGGGGGTACGAGCAGTACTTC
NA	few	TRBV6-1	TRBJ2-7	CASSLGGGRGVLYEQYF	TGTGCCAGCAGTCTTGGTGGGGGGCGCGGAGTCCTCTACGAGCAGTACTTC
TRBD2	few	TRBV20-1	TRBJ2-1	CSAQTGLADSNEQFF	TGCAGTGCGCAGACGGGACTAGCGGACTCCAATGAGCAGTTCTTC
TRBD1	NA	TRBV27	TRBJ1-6	CASSPGTVNSPLHF	TGTGCCAGCAGTCCGGGGACAGTTAATTCACCCCTCCACTTT
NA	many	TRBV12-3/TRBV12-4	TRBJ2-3	CASSLRASLRTDTQYF	TGTGCCAGCAGTTTAAGGGCCTCCTTAAGAACAGATACGCAGTATTTT